Following are 27 T cell receptor beta chains from one sample sequenced in a study of T cells after yellow fever vaccination. TCRdb analysed the 5' RACE reads with MiXCR anew, one entry per CDR3 protein. The sample carries about 320,000 distinct CDR3 sequences, approximately 4.5% recorded once. The starting material was PBMCs, obtained 15 days after the yellow fever booster vaccination. The receptors originated from a man aged 18 to 30 who received the YFV17D yellow fever vaccine.

This clonotype was counted many times. J is TRBJ2-1 and V is TRBV20-1; 7 nucleotides agree with TRBD1. The CDR3 contains 16 residues. J was trimmed by 4 bases and V by 0 bases; bases with no gene match: 9. Germline V gives CDR1 DFQATT, CDR2 SNEGSKA (reference sequence). The CDR3 reads CSARDPLVGQYNEQFF. DNA of the CDR3: TGCAGTGCTAGAGATCCTCTGGTGGGACAGTACAATGAGCAGTTCTTC.

This clonotype has a count of ten or more. The rearrangement links TRBV18 to TRBJ2-5; no clear D gene. The CDR3 covers 16 residues. The V gene's germline CDR1 is KGHSH and CDR2 LQKENI. Trimming pared 2 bases from V and 5 bases from J, leaving 18 bases between. The chain's CDR3 is CASSPGVRVDWETQYF. The DNA of the CDR3 is TGTGCCAGCTCACCAGGAGTCAGAGTGGATTGGGAGACCCAGTACTTC.

This chain connects TRBV5-1 to TRBJ1-3; the D gene is possibly TRBD1 (5 bases). CDR3 size: 17 residues. Germline CDR1 and CDR2: SGHRS and YFSETQ. With 2 bases removed from V and 0 bases from J, the gap between germline ends came to 15 bases. CDR3 nucleotides: TGCGCCAGCAGCTTAGGGGAGACATCTTTCTCTGGAAACACCATATATTTT. This sequence encodes CASSLGETSFSGNTIYF. The full variable domain, its missing parts supplied by reference TRBV5-1 and TRBJ1-3, is KAGVTQTPRYLIKTRGQQVTLSCSPISGHRSVSWYQQTPGQGLQFLFEYFSETQRNKGNFPGRFSGRQFSNSRSEMNVSTLELGDSALYLCASSLGETSFSGNTIYFGEGSWLTVV.

There are a few counts of this clonotype. V and J are TRBV5-6 and TRBJ2-7; no reliable D call. CDR1 SGHDT and CDR2 YYEEEE come from the germline V gene. Trimming took off 3 bases at V and 5 bases at J, with 15 bases between the two ends. The CDR3 contains 14 residues. DNA of the CDR3: TGTGCCAGCAGCTCAAGATCGAAGGGTGACGAGCAGTACGTC. Its translation is CASSSRSKGDEQYV.

This rearrangement joins TRBV20-1 to TRBJ2-7; a possible D gene is TRBD2 (7 bases). The germline V gene has CDR1 DFQATT and CDR2 SNEGSKA (reference sequence). Trimming pared 2 bases from V and 7 bases from J, leaving 21 bases between. CDR3 length: 15 amino acids. The CDR3 loop is CSARLRGGPREEQYV. The CDR3 nucleotides read TGCAGTGCTAGATTACGCGGGGGCCCAAGAGAGGAGCAGTACGTC.

At least ten counts were recorded for this clonotype. The rearrangement links TRBV12-3 or TRBV12-4 to TRBJ2-1, with TRBD2 matching over 8 bases. CDR3 size: 16 residues. Trimming cost V 6 bases and J 9 bases; bases outside gene matches: 16. This CDR3 is CASSPPRGGRVIEQFF. DNA of the CDR3: TGTGCCAGCAGCCCGCCCCGGGGGGGCAGGGTCATTGAGCAGTTCTTC.

This rearrangement joins TRBV2 to TRBJ2-7; 10 bases agree with TRBD1. V trimming: 8 bases; J trimming: 5 bases; junction bases outside the gene matches: 6. Germline CDR1 SNHLY, CDR2 FYNNEI. The CDR3 is made up of 13 amino acids. CDR3 sequence reads: CASGGQGGHEQYV. CDR3 coding DNA: TGTGCCAGCGGTGGACAGGGGGGCCACGAGCAGTACGTC.

This clonotype was seen only a few times. The chain uses TRBV25-1 and TRBJ1-6, with TRBD1 as a possible D gene (6 bases). Germline values: CDR1 MGHDK, CDR2 SYGVNS. Trimming cost V 4 bases and J 5 bases, with 6 bases left between them. The CDR3 spans 13 residues. The DNA for the CDR3 is TGTGCCAGCAGTGGACAGGATAATTCACCCCTCCACTTT. Translating it yields CASSGQDNSPLHF.

In its sample, this clonotype was seen many times. The genes are TRBV5-4 and TRBJ1-6, with 10 bases matching TRBD1. The CDR3 is made up of 15 amino acids. J was trimmed by 5 bases and V by 5 bases; bases with no gene match: 4. The V gene's germline CDR1 is SGHNT and CDR2 YYREEE (reference sequence). The CDR3 DNA reads as TGTGCCAGCAGTTCCGGGACAGGGGATAATTCACCCCTCCACTTT. Protein product: CASSSGTGDNSPLHF. The variable domain in full, with the rest retrieved from reference TRBV5-4 and TRBJ1-6, is ETGVTQSPTHLIKTRGQQVTLRCSSQSGHNTVSWYQQALGQGPQFIFQYYREEENGRGNFPPRFSGLQFPNYSSELNVNALELDDSALYLCASSSGTGDNSPLHFGNGTRLTVT.

This clonotype has more than one count but fewer than ten. The chain is built from TRBV18 and TRBJ2-3; maybe TRBD2 (5 bases). V gave up 3 bases and J gave up 6 bases, with 10 bases separating them. This CDR3 has 13 amino acids. Looked up from germline, CDR1 is KGHSH and CDR2 is LQKENI. In DNA, the CDR3 is TGTGCCAGCTCACCCCATCCGGGGGATACGCAGTATTTT. Its translation: CASSPHPGDTQYF.

This clonotype was detected ten times or more. J is TRBJ2-4 and V is TRBV7-2; weak D call: TRBD1 (6 bases). Trimming took off 3 bases at V and 7 bases at J, with 10 bases between the two ends. The germline CDR1 and CDR2 sequences are SGHTA and FQGNSA. This CDR3 contains 13 residues. The CDR3 DNA sequence: TGTGCCAGCAGCTTCAATCAGGGGAACATTCAGTACTTC. It encodes CASSFNQGNIQYF.

This clonotype was counted a few times. The V call is TRBV7-2, the J call TRBJ1-1, with 8 bases lining up with TRBD1. The CDR3 contains 15 residues. Looked up from germline, CDR1 is SGHTA and CDR2 is FQGNSA. Germline trimming cut 4 bases from V and 3 bases from J; bases unmatched to any gene: 7. CDR3 DNA: TGTGCCAGCAGCTATAGGGGACAGGCCTACACTGAAGCTTTCTTT. It is translated as CASSYRGQAYTEAFF.

This clonotype was detected once. CDR3 amino acids: CASSPWEGLYEQYF. The CDR3 region has the DNA TGTGCCAGCAGCCCCTGGGAGGGGCTATACGAGCAGTACTTC. This chain uses TRBV3-1 with TRBJ2-7; 7 bases align to TRBD2. The V gene end was trimmed by 4 bases and the J gene end by 4 bases; junction bases not matched to a gene: 7. The CDR3 contains 14 residues. CDR1 is LGHDT and CDR2 is YNNKEL in the germline V gene (reference sequence).

The J gene is TRBJ2-3, the V gene TRBV10-3, with no clear D. Trimming removed 6 bases at V and 0 bases at J, with 4 bases between. Germline assignment: CDR1 ENHRY and CDR2 SYGVKD. There are 12 residues in the CDR3. The CDR3 loop is CAIRPSTDTQYF. Written as DNA, the CDR3 is TGTGCCATCAGACCCAGCACAGATACGCAGTATTTT.

This clonotype showed up many times. The chain employs TRBV6-6 and TRBJ2-3; D gene uncertain. Germline CDR1 and CDR2: MNHNY and SVGAGI (reference sequence). V was cut by 1 base and J by 0 bases, with 5 bases left in between. This CDR3 is built from 14 residues. The CDR3 DNA reads as TGTGCCAGCAGTTACTTGCGGAGCACAGATACGCAGTATTTT. Translation gives CASSYLRSTDTQYF.

The chain combines TRBV27 with TRBJ2-6, with 8 nucleotides matching TRBD1. The CDR3 extends over 18 amino acids. Germline CDR1 and CDR2: MNHEY and SMNVEV (reference sequence). The ends lost 1 base at V and 4 bases at J; junction bases unmatched: 9. The CDR3 is CASSLWAGGAAGANVLTF. The CDR3 region has the DNA TGTGCCAGCAGTTTATGGGCAGGGGGCGCAGCAGGGGCCAACGTCCTGACTTTC.

This clonotype showed up just a few times. The rearrangement uses TRBV7-2 and TRBJ2-5; D not certain. Between the trimmed V and J ends, which lost 4 bases and 5 bases, there was a span of 11 bases. The CDR3 spans 13 residues. The germline V gene encodes CDR1 SGHTA and CDR2 FQGNSA. CDR3 in amino acids: CASSSPPGETQYF. CDR3 DNA: TGTGCCAGCAGCTCGCCGCCCGGGGAGACCCAGTACTTC.

This clonotype was recorded at least ten times. This chain links TRBV5-6 with TRBJ2-7, with D perhaps given as TRBD1 or TRBD2 (6 bases each). Germline lookup yields CDR1 SGHDT and CDR2 YYEEEE. Trimming pared 7 bases from V and 0 bases from J, leaving 14 bases between. This CDR3 region has 14 residues. The CDR3 protein is CASYRGTHSYEQYF. Here the CDR3 DNA reads TGTGCCAGCTACCGCGGGACACACTCCTACGAGCAGTACTTC.

This clonotype was seen at least ten times. The rearrangement uses TRBV27 and TRBJ1-1; a possible D gene is TRBD1 (5 bases). Trimming shortened V by 6 bases and J by 0 bases, and 14 bases separated the two germline ends. The germline gives CDR1 MNHEY, CDR2 SMNVEV (reference sequence). The CDR3 is 15 amino acids. This CDR3 reads CASSPGTYMNTEAFF. The CDR3 nucleotides are TGTGCCAGCAGCCCAGGGACTTACATGAACACTGAAGCTTTCTTT.

This clonotype was seen more than once but under ten times. The chain links TRBV7-2 to TRBJ2-2; TRBD1 aligns across 9 bases. The V gene's germline CDR1 is SGHTA and CDR2 FQGNSA. V dropped 1 base and J dropped 4; count of bases not matched to a gene: 4. The CDR3 length is 16 residues. Here the CDR3 reads CASSLGDRVLTGELFF. The CDR3 bases are TGTGCCAGCAGCTTAGGGGACAGGGTACTCACCGGGGAGCTGTTTTTT.

J is TRBJ1-5 and V is TRBV12-3 or TRBV12-4, with a possible D match to TRBD1 (5 bases). V was cut by 5 bases and J by 6 bases, with 11 bases left in between. CDR3 length: 13 residues. The CDR3 DNA reads TGTGCCAGCAGTCAAAGGAGGGGTCAGCCCCAGCATTTT. This gives the protein CASSQRRGQPQHF.

This clonotype occurred a few times. The chain links TRBV10-3 to TRBJ2-7, with 14 positions matching TRBD2. The J segment lost 4 bases and the V segment lost 9 bases, leaving 11 bases of the junction unmatched. CDR1 and CDR2 (germline): ENHRY, SYGVKD. This CDR3 has 16 residues. The CDR3 nucleotides are TGTGCCATGGCCATGACTAGCGGGGGGGCCGTTTACGAGCAGTACTTC. Residues: CAMAMTSGGAVYEQYF.

In this sample, this clonotype turned up many times. The gene calls are TRBV20-1 and TRBJ2-7; D remains ambiguous. Germline V CDR1 and CDR2: DFQATT, SNEGSKA (reference sequence). The length of the CDR3 is 16 residues. The V end was cut by 0 bases, the J end by 0 bases, with 15 bases between. The CDR3 reads CSARDRPPNSSYEQYF. Here the CDR3 DNA reads TGCAGTGCTAGAGATCGGCCACCGAACTCCTCCTACGAGCAGTACTTC.

This clonotype was recorded a few times. The gene calls are TRBV9 and TRBJ2-5; maybe TRBD2 (7 bases). Trimming stripped 0 bases from V and 7 bases from J, with 13 bases between. Germline values: CDR1 SGDLS, CDR2 YYNGEE. The CDR3 contains 14 residues. The CDR3 reads CASSVGGGRGTQYF. The DNA of the CDR3 is TGTGCCAGCAGCGTAGGAGGGGGGAGGGGGACCCAGTACTTC.

The genes are TRBV6-5 and TRBJ2-2; D is uncertain. Germline V gene data show CDR1 as MNHEY and CDR2 as SVGAGI. The CDR3 runs to 15 residues. V lost 0 bases, J lost 3 bases, and 8 bases lay in between. CDR3 nucleotide sequence: TGTGCCAGCAGTTACTCAGACATTTACACCGGGGAGCTGTTTTTT. Its protein is CASSYSDIYTGELFF.

This clonotype came up many times. The genes are TRBV12-5 and TRBJ2-2, with D possibly matching TRBD1 (6 bases). The CDR3 extends over 14 amino acids. Germline values: CDR1 LGHNT, CDR2 FRNRAP. Trimming stripped 5 bases from V and 3 bases from J, with 10 bases between. CDR3 nucleotides: TGTGCTAGTGGTCGGACAGACTACACCGGGGAGCTGTTTTTT. Translation gives CASGRTDYTGELFF.

This clonotype was counted between two and nine times. The chain links TRBV9 to TRBJ1-2; 10 bases line up with TRBD1. The V gene end was trimmed by 4 bases and the J gene end by 3 bases; junction bases not matched to a gene: 6. Germline V gene data show CDR1 as SGDLS and CDR2 as YYNGEE. This CDR3 has 15 amino acids. The CDR3 coding sequence is TGTGCCAGCAGCTTCCCGACAGGGGGCCACTATGGCTACACCTTC. Protein product: CASSFPTGGHYGYTF.